This is a list of T cell receptor beta chains from one sample in a study of identical twins. TCRdb re-analysed the 5' RACE reads in MiXCR, keeping a single row per CDR3 protein. The sample records fewer than 900,000 distinct CDR3 sequences, about 20% being singletons. These data also formed part of another study, on T cells expressing NK-cell markers.

The specimen sequenced was PBMCs. All receptors come from a woman aged 18-29 years in good health. CDR3s include the opening cysteine and the closing phenylalanine or tryptophan. The D gene is left open where the match is weak. Clone size, where shown, is once, few, many, or a class for clones that have expanded.

abundance	j_gene	v_gene	d_gene	CDR3nt	CDR3aa
few	TRBJ2-3	TRBV12-3/TRBV12-4	-	TGTGCCAGCAGTCCGAGCAGGGGAGGGGCAGATACGCAGTATTTT	CASSPSRGGADTQYF
-	TRBJ1-5	TRBV7-9	-	TGTGCCAGCAGCCCGACAAATCAGCCCCAGCATTTT	CASSPTNQPQHF
few	TRBJ1-1	TRBV12-3/TRBV12-4	-	TGTGCCAGCAGTTTCGTCCGAGGTGAAGCTTTCTTT	CASSFVRGEAFF
-	TRBJ2-4	TRBV20-1	-	TGCAGTGCTAGCGGGATGAAGGGGGGCATTCAGTACTTC	CSASGMKGGIQYF
few	TRBJ2-4	TRBV15	-	TGTGCCACCAGCAGAGAAGGGCGGCAGAGCTTCTTCTTGTCTATTCAGTACTTC	CATSREGRQSFFLSIQYF
-	TRBJ1-2	TRBV12-5	-	TGTGCTAGTGGCCCCTCCGGGGATACTAACTATGGCTACACCTTC	CASGPSGDTNYGYTF
few	TRBJ1-2	TRBV20-1	-	TGCAGTGCTAGTAGGCAGGGCTATGGCTACACCTTC	CSASRQGYGYTF
-	TRBJ2-4	TRBV7-2	-	TGTGCCAGCAGCTTTAGTACTCTAGCCAAAAACATTCAGTACTTC	CASSFSTLAKNIQYF
-	TRBJ2-5	TRBV6-6	TRBD2	TGTGCCAGCAGTTACGTTCGACTAGCCCTTCAGTACTTC	CASSYVRLALQYF
-	TRBJ1-6	TRBV6-5	-	TGTGCCAGCAGTTATTCCCCGACAGGCCATTCACCCCTCCACTTT	CASSYSPTGHSPLHF
many	TRBJ2-2	TRBV20-1	TRBD2	TGCAGTGCTAGATCCGGGACTACAAGCACCGGGGAGCTGTTTTTT	CSARSGTTSTGELFF
-	TRBJ2-5	TRBV12-3/TRBV12-4	TRBD2	TGTGCCAGCAGTTTAGAATTCCACGGGAGCGGGGGGGAGACCCAGTACTTC	CASSLEFHGSGGETQYF
-	TRBJ1-1	TRBV7-2	-	TGTGCCAGCAGCTTAGCGATGCCGGGGGACACTGAAGCTTTCTTT	CASSLAMPGDTEAFF
many	TRBJ2-7	TRBV6-1	TRBD1	TGTGCCAGCAGCCTGACAGGGTTTGGCTACGAGCAGTACTTC	CASSLTGFGYEQYF
-	TRBJ2-5	TRBV7-9	-	TGTGCCAGCAGCAAAACCGGGGGGCCCCAAGAGACCCAGTACTTC	CASSKTGGPQETQYF
-	TRBJ1-2	TRBV20-1	TRBD1	TGCAGTGCTAGACCCCGACAGGGCGCTAACTATGGCTACACCTTC	CSARPRQGANYGYTF
-	TRBJ2-2	TRBV7-9	-	TGTGCCAGCAGCCCCCGGGACAATTCGAACACCGGGGAGCCGTTTTTT	CASSPRDNSNTGEPFF
few	TRBJ1-2	TRBV5-5	-	TGTGCCAGCAGCTGGGAGGGGATAGGGGGCTACACCTTC	CASSWEGIGGYTF
few	TRBJ2-7	TRBV12-3/TRBV12-4	TRBD1	TGTGCCAGCAGTTGGACAGGAGCGTGGGAGCAGTACTTC	CASSWTGAWEQYF
-	TRBJ2-3	TRBV9	-	TGTGCCAGCACCCTAGGGGGTGGAGATACGCAGTATTTT	CASTLGGGDTQYF
few	TRBJ2-7	TRBV5-1	-	TGCGCCAGCAGCTGGACAGAGAGAGCGGCTAGCGGCTCCTACGAGCAGTACTTC	CASSWTERAASGSYEQYF
few	TRBJ2-3	TRBV20-1	TRBD2	TGCAGTGCTAGTCGGGAGGGCCGGAGAACAGATACGCAGTATTTT	CSASREGRRTDTQYF
-	TRBJ2-1	TRBV10-3	TRBD1	TGTGCCATCAGTGAATCCCAGGGGGCGAGAAATGAGCAGTTCTTC	CAISESQGARNEQFF
-	TRBJ1-2	TRBV7-9	TRBD1	TGTGCCAGCAGCTCGAACGACAGGGTGAACTATGGCTACACCTTC	CASSSNDRVNYGYTF
few	TRBJ2-3	TRBV20-1	-	TGCAGTGCTAGAGGACCAGGGCTGGTTACGCAGTATTTT	CSARGPGLVTQYF
-	TRBJ2-4	TRBV30	-	TGTGCCTGGAGTACAGTAGGCATTCAGTACTTC	CAWSTVGIQYF
few	TRBJ1-1	TRBV7-2	-	TGTGCCAGCAGCCAAAATCGGGGGCGAATTGAAGCTTTCTTT	CASSQNRGRIEAFF
-	TRBJ2-1	TRBV29-1	-	TGCAGCTGTAGACAGCCGATGGACGAGGACAATGAGCAGTTCTTC	CSCRQPMDEDNEQFF
few	TRBJ2-1	TRBV7-9	TRBD2	TGTGCCAGCAGCTACCGACTAGCGGGAGTGGACTACAATGAGCAGTTCTTC	CASSYRLAGVDYNEQFF
few	TRBJ2-1	TRBV2	TRBD2	TGTGCCAGCAGCCTAGCGGGGTTCTACAATGAGCAGTTCTTC	CASSLAGFYNEQFF
-	TRBJ2-1	TRBV20-1	-	TGCAGTGCTAGGTGGACGGGAGCGAGCTCCTACAATGAGCAGTTCTTC	CSARWTGASSYNEQFF